Listed here is a single T cell receptor (beta chain). The sample contains more than one DNA sequence encoding this CDR3. This CDR3 has 14 residues. The germline CDR1 and CDR2 sequences are SGHNT and YYREEE (reference sequence). V lost 2 bases and J lost 0; bases outside the gene matches: 1. Enrolment of Seattle patients took place during active infection, and they were followed longitudinally. This entry comes from a study of blood T cell repertoires in COVID-19. The wider study: Whether acute or convalescent, the COVID-19 samples came from the United States, Italy and Spain. T cells, B-cell-depleted T cells, or PBMCs provided the cDNA or gDNA that served as material.

Per the original data handling: Nucleated cell counts were estimated from reference gene primer amplification. Sequencing used immunoSEQ multiplex PCR; TCRdb keeps in-frame clones, though not all of them. That table furnishes V, J and clone size, whereas the DNA furnished D and trimming. This sample yields approximately 150,000 clones, of which about 85% are seen a single time; 7.5% to 10% belongs to the top ten. The chain joins TRBV5-4 to TRBJ1-1; 7 nucleotides agree with TRBD1. This receptor was identified in a woman aged 80 or over with COVID-19, enrolled during active disease. The sample consisted of peripheral blood. The CDR3 bases are TGTGCCAGCAGCTTACAGGGGATGAACACTGAAGCTTTCTTT. This encodes CASSLQGMNTEAFF.